The 23 T cell receptor beta chains reported below all come from one sample, sequenced in a study of shared clonotypes between healthy human individuals. Some clones are missing from TCRdb's copy, which holds only in-frame ones; the method was immunoSEQ multiplex PCR. This table has about 1.1 million clones, about 72% appearing once. The sequenced sample consisted of memory CD4+ T cells from PBMCs. Subset reported: CD45RA-negative fraction. These receptors were obtained from a man younger than 35 in good health. Some clones in this sample may be carry-over from other donors' samples.

The V gene is TRBV6-5, the J gene TRBJ1-2, with a possible D match to TRBD1 (5 bases). Germline values: CDR1 MNHEY, CDR2 SVGAGI. The CDR3 is 14 residues long. The DNA of the CDR3 is TGTGCAACATCCGGGTCAGGGCCAAACTATGGCTACACCTTC. The encoded protein is CATSGSGPNYGYTF.

This clone was seen repeatedly, ten times or more. Different DNA sequences within this sample yield the same CDR3. The chain combines TRBV5-6 with TRBJ2-5, with D possibly being TRBD2 (5 bases). This CDR3 contains 14 residues. Per the germline V gene, CDR1 is SGHDT and CDR2 is YYEEEE. V was clipped by 5 bases and J by 3 bases, with 14 bases between them. The CDR3 is CASSRETSEETQYF. The DNA for the CDR3 is TGTGCCAGCAGTAGGGAGACCTCGGAAGAGACCCAGTACTTC.

This rearrangement joins TRBV7-2 to TRBJ2-7, with D perhaps matching TRBD1 or TRBD2 (6 bases each). The CDR3 runs to 15 residues. V was shortened by 0 bases and J by 2 bases, with 11 bases between the two germline ends. Germline V lookup: CDR1 SGHTA, CDR2 FQGNSA. CDR3 DNA sequence: TGTGCCAGCAGCTTAGCGTTGGGGGGCACCTACGAGCAGTACTTC. Translated, it gives CASSLALGGTYEQYF.

Remarks on this clone: Compared with germline, one end of the junction differs, possibly owing to a read error. The CDR3 DNA reads TGTGCCAGCAATTACAGGGCCCTGAACACTGAAGCTTTCTTT. Protein product: CASNYRALNTEAFF. The chain joins TRBV6-5 to TRBJ1-1; D perhaps matches TRBD1 (6 bases). The CDR3 loop spans 14 amino acids. The germline CDR1 and CDR2 sequences are MNHEY and SVGAGI.

Remarks on this clone: Different DNA sequences within this sample yield the same CDR3. CDR3 residues: CASSRDSYNEQFF. In DNA form, the CDR3 reads TGTGCCAGCAGCCGGGACTCCTACAATGAGCAGTTCTTC. The rearrangement joins TRBV11-3 to TRBJ2-1; D might be TRBD2 (5 bases). The CDR3 is 13 residues long. Germline CDR1 SGHNT, CDR2 YENEEA. Trimming left V 5 bases short and J 0 bases short, with 5 bases between.

The chain joins TRBV5-8 to TRBJ1-1; TRBD1 aligns across 7 bases. The CDR3 spans 12 residues. V shed 3 bases and J 10 bases; nucleotides not matched to a gene: 6. Germline assignment: CDR1 SGHTS and CDR2 YDEGEE. The DNA for the CDR3 is TGTGCCAGCAGCTCCGACAGGGAGAGAGCTTTCTTT. It is translated as CASSSDRERAFF.

This CDR3 reads CASSPIPKQNEQFF. The CDR3 DNA reads TGTGCCAGCAGCCCTATCCCCAAGCAGAATGAGCAGTTCTTC. The chain recombines TRBV14 with TRBJ2-1, with no clear D. The V end lost 4 bases, the J end lost 7 bases, and 14 bases lay between the germline ends. Germline CDR1 is SGHDN and CDR2 is FVKESK. This CDR3 is 14 amino acids long.

CDR3 sequence: CASSGQPYGYTF. In DNA, the CDR3 is TGTGCCAGCAGCGGACAGCCCTATGGCTACACCTTC. This chain connects TRBV28 to TRBJ1-2, with a weak D call TRBD1 (6 bases). With 6 bases removed from V and 4 bases from J, the gap between germline ends came to 9 bases. Germline lookup yields CDR1 MDHEN and CDR2 SYDVKM. The CDR3 loop spans 12 amino acids.

The chain has TRBV29-1 and TRBJ2-2; TRBD1 agrees at 7 bases. The germline gives CDR1 SQVTM, CDR2 ANQGSEA. V trimming: 3 bases; J trimming: 5 bases; junction bases outside the gene matches: 3. The CDR3 contains 13 residues. In DNA, the CDR3 is TGCAGCGTTGAGGGACAGAATACCGGGGAGCTGTTTTTT. This codes for CSVEGQNTGELFF.

The chain employs TRBV27 and TRBJ1-1; no clear D. Germline lookup yields CDR1 MNHEY and CDR2 SMNVEV (reference sequence). V was shortened by 2 bases and J by 0 bases, with 13 bases between the two germline ends. The CDR3 is made up of 16 amino acids. The CDR3 DNA is TGTGCCAGCAGTTTAAAACAAAGGGCAATGAACACTGAAGCTTTCTTT. Protein: CASSLKQRAMNTEAFF.

CDR3 sequence: CASSRAGMGYNEQFF. Written as DNA, the CDR3 is TGTGCCAGCAGTCGGGCAGGGATGGGCTACAATGAGCAGTTCTTC. The rearrangement links TRBV27 to TRBJ2-1; TRBD1 might be the D (5 bases). Germline V gene lookup returns CDR1 MNHEY and CDR2 SMNVEV (reference sequence). With 5 bases removed from V and 3 bases from J, the gap between germline ends came to 14 bases. CDR3 size: 15 residues.

This chain connects TRBV29-1 to TRBJ2-7; 10 bases are a match to TRBD2. From germline, CDR1 is SQVTM and CDR2 ANQGSEA. The J segment lost 3 bases and the V segment lost 6 bases, leaving 5 bases of the junction unmatched. CDR3 length equals 13 residues. The CDR3 bases are TGCAGCGTGAGGACTAGCGGACTCTACGAGCAGTACTTC. Its translation: CSVRTSGLYEQYF.

CDR3 region: CASAGQGVTPDTQYF. Here the CDR3 DNA reads TGCGCCAGCGCGGGACAGGGAGTGACCCCAGATACGCAGTATTTT. This chain connects TRBV4-1 to TRBJ2-3, with 9 positions matching TRBD1. From germline, CDR1 is MGHRA and CDR2 YSYEKL. Trimming cost V 8 bases and J 4 bases; bases outside gene matches: 10. The CDR3 sequence is 15 residues long.

The chain couples TRBV18 to TRBJ2-7; 12 bases map to TRBD2. With V trimmed by 6 bases and J by 4 bases, 7 bases remained unmatched. The CDR3 contains 15 residues. Germline V gene data show CDR1 as KGHSH and CDR2 as LQKENI. The CDR3 nucleotides read TGTGCCAGCTCGCCTACTAGCGGGAGGAGGTACGAGCAGTACTTC. The encoded protein is CASSPTSGRRYEQYF.

The V and J genes are TRBV5-5 and TRBJ2-3; D is undetermined. The V end lost 1 base, the J end lost 4 bases, and 4 bases lay between the germline ends. Germline V gene sequence: CDR1 SGHKS, CDR2 YYEKEE (reference sequence). CDR3 length equals 12 residues. The CDR3 DNA is TGTGCCAGCAGCTTGCACGCAGATACGCAGTATTTT. It specifies CASSLHADTQYF.

CDR3 region: CASSPRQRSSYEQYF. The CDR3, as DNA: TGTGCCAGCAGCCCGAGACAGAGAAGCTCCTACGAGCAGTACTTC. This chain links TRBV7-2 with TRBJ2-7; D may be TRBD1 (5 bases). Trimming took off 5 bases at V and 0 bases at J, with 14 bases between the two ends. Germline-derived CDR1 and CDR2 are SGHTA and FQGNSA. CDR3 size: 15 residues.

The V gene is TRBV9, the J gene TRBJ2-2, with D unresolved. Trimming shortened V by 6 bases and J by 6 bases, and 15 bases separated the two germline ends. Germline V lookup: CDR1 SGDLS, CDR2 YYNGEE. The CDR3 contains 14 residues. The CDR3 loop is CASTPGGSPGELFF. CDR3 DNA sequence: TGTGCCAGCACCCCGGGCGGAAGCCCCGGGGAGCTGTTTTTT.

J is TRBJ1-4 and V is TRBV19, with D maybe TRBD1 (5 bases). The V gene lost 6 bases and the J gene lost 7 bases, with 21 bases spanning the gap. There are 16 residues in the CDR3. CDR1 is LNHDA, CDR2 SQIVND, per germline (reference sequence). CDR3 nucleotides: TGTGCCAGTAGAGGCAGGGCAGGCGTGGCTAGTGAAAAACTGTTTTTT. It is translated as CASRGRAGVASEKLFF. The complete variable domain, with remaining parts taken from reference TRBV19 and TRBJ1-4, reads DGGITQSPKYLFRKEGQNVTLSCEQNLNHDAMYWYRQDPGQGLRLIYYSQIVNDFQKGDIAEGYSVSREKKESFPLTVTSAQKNPTAFYLCASRGRAGVASEKLFFGSGTQLSVL.

The chain recombines TRBV23-1 with TRBJ2-2; 12 bases are shared with TRBD2. TRBV23-1 is identified as an open reading frame with a role that is uncertain. The CDR3 sequence is 19 residues long. With 0 bases clipped from V and 3 bases from J, the junction kept 8 bases outside the gene matches. The CDR3: CASSQSETSGSYHTGELFF. The CDR3 DNA is TGCGCCAGCAGTCAATCGGAGACTAGCGGGAGTTATCACACCGGGGAGCTGTTTTTT.

V usage is TRBV28 and J usage is TRBJ1-4; tentative D call: TRBD1 (5 bases). The CDR3 is 14 amino acids. The V gene lost 6 bases and the J gene lost 4 bases, with 12 bases spanning the gap. Germline CDR1 is MDHEN and CDR2 is SYDVKM. The CDR3 sequence is CASRKRQINEKLFF. In DNA form, the CDR3 reads TGTGCCAGCAGGAAAAGACAGATTAATGAAAAACTGTTTTTT.

The chain joins TRBV4-2 to TRBJ2-3, with D unclear. The V gene's germline CDR1 is LGHNA and CDR2 YNFKEQ. The ends were cut back, 1 base at V and 0 bases at J, with 8 bases in the middle. The CDR3 consists of 15 residues. DNA of the CDR3: TGTGCCAGCAGCCAAGGAATAGCTAGCACAGATACGCAGTATTTT. Amino acids: CASSQGIASTDTQYF.

The rearrangement links TRBV5-1 to TRBJ2-5; 8 bases fit TRBD1. This CDR3 has 14 residues. The J segment lost 1 base and the V segment lost 3 bases, leaving 2 bases of the junction unmatched. Germline CDR1 and CDR2: SGHRS and YFSETQ. This CDR3 is CASSSQGVQETQYF. CDR3 coding DNA: TGCGCCAGCAGCTCACAGGGGGTCCAAGAGACCCAGTACTTC.

The genes are TRBV10-3 and TRBJ2-3; 9 bases are shared with TRBD1. Per germline, CDR1 ENHRY and CDR2 SYGVKD. This CDR3 spans 16 amino acids. V shed 3 bases, J shed 1 base, and the junction held 5 bases outside the gene matches. CDR3 DNA sequence: TGTGCCATCAGTGATCCGGGACAGGGAGGCACAGATACGCAGTATTTT. It translates to CAISDPGQGGTDTQYF.